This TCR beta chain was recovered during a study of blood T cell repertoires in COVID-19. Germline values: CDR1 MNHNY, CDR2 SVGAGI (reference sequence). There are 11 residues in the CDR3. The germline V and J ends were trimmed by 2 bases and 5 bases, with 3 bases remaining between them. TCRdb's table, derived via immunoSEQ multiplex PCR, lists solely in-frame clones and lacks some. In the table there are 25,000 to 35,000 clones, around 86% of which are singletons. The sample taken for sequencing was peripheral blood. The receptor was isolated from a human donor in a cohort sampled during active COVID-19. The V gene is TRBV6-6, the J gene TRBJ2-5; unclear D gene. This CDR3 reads CASSYGETQYF. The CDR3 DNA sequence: TGTGCCAGCAGTTACGGCGAGACCCAGTACTTC.